This T cell receptor beta chain was recorded in a study of read filtering for tumor transcriptome and immune sequencing. Study-wide context: Transcriptome libraries were built from DNase-treated RNA.

Trimming removed 1 base at V and 9 bases at J, with 24 bases between. The CDR3 has 17 residues. Germline V gives CDR1 SGHTA, CDR2 FQGNSA. This clonotype is deemed medium-sized. This library used 300 to 450 ng RNA and molecular barcoded adaptors spanning alpha/delta and beta/gamma chains. Each CDR3 protein is one row after TCRdb ran MiXCR on the reads. The table shows 8,900 or so distinct CDR3 sequences, with roughly 15% occurring only once. V usage is TRBV7-2 and J usage is TRBJ1-1, with D perhaps matching TRBD1 (5 bases). The TCR originated in a donor over 35 with multiple myeloma. Sequenced: a population of CD138-negative cells sorted from bone marrow. As DNA, the CDR3 is TGTGCCAGCAGCTTAGGTCCCTGGGGGAAACAGCCGGGCAAAGCTTTCTTT. Translation gives CASSLGPWGKQPGKAFF.